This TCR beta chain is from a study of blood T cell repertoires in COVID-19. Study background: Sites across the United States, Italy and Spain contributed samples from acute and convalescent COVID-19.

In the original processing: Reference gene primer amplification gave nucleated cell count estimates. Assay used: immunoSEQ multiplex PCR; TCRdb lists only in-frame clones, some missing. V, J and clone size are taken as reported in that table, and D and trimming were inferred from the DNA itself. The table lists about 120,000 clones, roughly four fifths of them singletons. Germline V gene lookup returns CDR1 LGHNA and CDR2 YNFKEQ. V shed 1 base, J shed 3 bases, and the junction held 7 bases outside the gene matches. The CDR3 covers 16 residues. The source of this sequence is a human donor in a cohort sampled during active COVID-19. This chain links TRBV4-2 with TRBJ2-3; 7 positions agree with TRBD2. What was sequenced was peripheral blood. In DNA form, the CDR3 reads TGTGCCAGCAGCCAAGGAAGAGCGGGGTCAACAGATACGCAGTATTTT. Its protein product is CASSQGRAGSTDTQYF.